What follows describes a single TCR beta chain. Its antigen remains unknown. V lost 5 bases, J lost 0 bases, and 7 bases stayed unmatched. Per germline, CDR1 LNHDA and CDR2 SQIVND (reference sequence). The CDR3 loop spans 15 amino acids. The data stem from a study of T cells after yellow fever vaccination. Study-wide results and limits: The study re-detected most primary-vaccination clones after the booster (under 97% CD4, 85% to 90% CD8). Abundant clonotypes from the bulk population could have been carried over as contaminants into FACS-sorted repertoires.

TCRdb fed the 5' RACE reads into MiXCR, producing one record per CDR3 protein. The sample holds approximately 330,000 distinct CDR3 sequences, approximately 12% seen once. The sequencing used CD4+ T cells sorted from PBMCs, collected 15 days after the yellow fever booster vaccination. The rearrangement joins TRBV19 to TRBJ2-7, with 7 bases lining up with TRBD2. This TCR came from a man aged 18 to 30 who received the YFV17D yellow fever vaccine. For the CDR3, the DNA is TGTGCCAGTAGTTCCCTAGCGGAGGGCTCCTACGAGCAGTACTTC. Encoded protein: CASSSLAEGSYEQYF. The full variable domain, in which reference TRBV19 and TRBJ2-7 provide the parts outside the CDR3, is DGGITQSPKYLFRKEGQNVTLSCEQNLNHDAMYWYRQDPGQGLRLIYYSQIVNDFQKGDIAEGYSVSREKKESFPLTVTSAQKNPTAFYLCASSSLAEGSYEQYFGPGTRLTVT.